These T cell receptor beta chains were read from a single sample in a study of identical twins. Each CDR3 protein is one row after TCRdb ran MiXCR on the 5' RACE reads. The sample consists of 470,000 or so distinct CDR3 sequences, roughly 26% of them appearing once. The same data also went into a second study, on T cells expressing NK-cell markers.

Sequencing was done on a sample of CD4+ T cells sorted from blood. Every receptor here comes from a woman younger than 30 in good health. Both conserved end residues are part of each CDR3.

V gene	J gene	CDR3 protein
TRBV7-2	TRBJ2-5	CASSLGVYQETQYF
TRBV12-3/TRBV12-4	TRBJ1-3	CASGRTRNTIYF
TRBV10-1	TRBJ2-5	CASSQGIQETQYF
TRBV11-3	TRBJ2-1	CASGRDREYNEQFF
TRBV12-3/TRBV12-4	TRBJ2-5	CASSPWTGRETQYF
TRBV14	TRBJ2-4	CASSQGTGGNIQYF
TRBV5-1	TRBJ2-5	CASSRYYLETQYF
TRBV6-1	TRBJ2-7	CASTKMGAVYEQYF
TRBV20-1	TRBJ2-3	CSARVELEPDTQYF
TRBV20-1	TRBJ2-1	CSAGQRISYNEQFF
TRBV5-1	TRBJ2-7	CASSWGDRRGDEQYF
TRBV4-1	TRBJ1-2	CASSPGKGRGNYGYTF
TRBV7-2	TRBJ1-1	CASSLNLGTNTEAFF
TRBV5-5	TRBJ2-3	CASSSLKTDTQYF
TRBV5-6	TRBJ1-5	CASSRLGGPDQPQHF
TRBV3-1	TRBJ2-1	CASSLFDNEQFF
TRBV4-3	TRBJ1-1	CASSSRLIGVTEAFF